In its sample, the clone carrying this TCR beta chain was seen many times. Regarding time point: blood at routine non-recurrence follow-up after resection. A single record per CDR3 protein comes from TCRdb applying MiXCR to the 5' RACE reads. The data show 49,000 or so distinct CDR3 sequences, approximately 10% seen once. The data are from a study of spatial heterogeneity in lung cancer. This sample comprised PBMCs, obtained at follow-up. The receptor comes from a male donor with early-stage non-small cell lung cancer.

CDR3 in amino acids: CASSAYRNTEAFF. CDR3 coding DNA: TGTGCCAGCAGTGCCTACAGGAACACTGAAGCTTTCTTT. J is TRBJ1-1 and V is TRBV25-1; no definite D call. CDR1 is MGHDK and CDR2 is SYGVNS in the germline V gene. Trimming stripped 4 bases from V and 1 base from J, with 7 bases between. The CDR3 totals 13 residues.